This TCR beta chain was obtained from a study of blood T cell repertoires in COVID-19. The CDR3 totals 16 residues. The V gene lost 4 bases and the J gene lost 5 bases, with 21 bases spanning the gap. Germline lookup yields CDR1 SGHNT and CDR2 YYREEE (reference sequence). Assay: immunoSEQ multiplex PCR; the TCRdb copy retains only in-frame clones and omits some. This sample has about 320,000 clones, with 90% to 95% found just once. This receptor was identified in a woman aged 25 to 39 who had been exposed to COVID-19. V is TRBV5-4 and J is TRBJ2-5; tentatively, D is TRBD1 (7 bases). Specimen: PBMCs or T cells enriched from blood (not recorded which). The CDR3 nucleotides are TGTGCCAGCAGCCCGGATGGACAGGCTGCGGGGGAGACCCAGTACTTC. This codes for CASSPDGQAAGETQYF.